This is a list of T cell receptor beta chains from one sample in a study of cytomegalovirus exposure and HLA in healthy donors. Produced via immunoSEQ multiplex PCR; TCRdb's table is partial and in-frame only. The sample holds fewer than 100,000 clones; roughly 78% are singletons and the top ten take approximately 2.7%. Sequencing input: PBMCs. These receptors all stem from a male donor in good health and CMV-seropositive. Each CDR3 is given with its conserved first and last residue.

TRBV28	17	CASSLPPGGLTNTEAFF
TRBV7-8	15	CASSLVQGARGTQYF
TRBV7-2	14	CASSLAGRAYEQYF
TRBV15	17	CATSRDPAGAFSYEQYF
TRBV6-6	16	CASSPSDRGHNQPQHF
TRBV7-9	15	CASSLTPRTGVQQYF
TRBV7-9	14	CASSPRRGGDEQFF
TRBV6-4	15	CASSEEGSGANVLTF
TRBV7-2	15	CASTLSGGAGYGYTF
TRBV19	21	CASSIDTVWGLAGANTGELFF
TRBV30	16	CAWSDIQGGDTGELFF
TRBV6-1	14	CASSGPRGTGELFF
TRBV5-4	14	CASSSPGLYYGYTF
TRBV7-2	15	CASSLARAVQETQYF
TRBV28	11	CASSSDRGLNF
TRBV14	15	CASSRGSGPSYEQYF
TRBV4-2	17	CASSQATGGSLTDTQYF
TRBV25-1	13	CASRDRGNYGYTF
TRBV30	14	CAWSVPGLNYEQYF
TRBV5-1	14	CASSSTSGSYEQYF
TRBV30	12	CAWSRHSYEQYF